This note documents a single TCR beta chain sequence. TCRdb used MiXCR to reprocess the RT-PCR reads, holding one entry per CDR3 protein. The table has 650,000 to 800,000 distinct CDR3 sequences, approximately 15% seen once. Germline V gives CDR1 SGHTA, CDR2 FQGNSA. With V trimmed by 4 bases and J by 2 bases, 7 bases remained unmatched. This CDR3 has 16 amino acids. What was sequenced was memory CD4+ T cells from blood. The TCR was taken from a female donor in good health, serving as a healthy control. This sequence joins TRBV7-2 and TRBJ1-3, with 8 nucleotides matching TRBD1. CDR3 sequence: CASSSETGVAGNTIYF. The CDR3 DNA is TGTGCCAGCAGCTCTGAGACAGGGGTAGCTGGAAACACCATATATTTT.